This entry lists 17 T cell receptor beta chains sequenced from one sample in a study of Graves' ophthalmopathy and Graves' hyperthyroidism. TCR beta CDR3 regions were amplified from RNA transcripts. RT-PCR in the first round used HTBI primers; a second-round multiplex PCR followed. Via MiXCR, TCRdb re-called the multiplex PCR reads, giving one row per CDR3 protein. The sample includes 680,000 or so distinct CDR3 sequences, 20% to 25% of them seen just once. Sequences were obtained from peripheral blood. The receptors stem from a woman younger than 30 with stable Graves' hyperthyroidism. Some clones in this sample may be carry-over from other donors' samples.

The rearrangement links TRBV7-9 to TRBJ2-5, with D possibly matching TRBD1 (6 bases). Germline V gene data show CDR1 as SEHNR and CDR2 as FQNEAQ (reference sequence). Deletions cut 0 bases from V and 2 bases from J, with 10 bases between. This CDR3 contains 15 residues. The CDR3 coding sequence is TGTGCCAGCAGCTTAGCGCTACAGGGTCAAGAGACCCAGTACTTC. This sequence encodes CASSLALQGQETQYF.

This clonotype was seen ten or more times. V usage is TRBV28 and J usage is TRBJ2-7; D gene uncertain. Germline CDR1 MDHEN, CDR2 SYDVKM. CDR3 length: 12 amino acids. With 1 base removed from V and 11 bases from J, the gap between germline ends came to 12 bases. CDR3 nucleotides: TGTGCCAGCAGTTTATTGACGGATCTGAAGTACTTC. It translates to CASSLLTDLKYF. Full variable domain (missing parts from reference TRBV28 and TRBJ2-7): DVKVTQSSRYLVKRTGEKVFLECVQDMDHENMFWYRQDPGLGLRLIYFSYDVKMKEKGDIPEGYSVSREKKERFSLILESASTNQTSMYLCASSLLTDLKYFGPGTRLTVT.

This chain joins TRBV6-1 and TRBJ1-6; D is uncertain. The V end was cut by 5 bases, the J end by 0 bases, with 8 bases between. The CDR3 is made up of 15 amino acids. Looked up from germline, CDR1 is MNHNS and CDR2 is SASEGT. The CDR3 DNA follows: TGTGCCAGCAGTCGGACGGACTCCTATAATTCACCCCTCCACTTT. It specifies CASSRTDSYNSPLHF.

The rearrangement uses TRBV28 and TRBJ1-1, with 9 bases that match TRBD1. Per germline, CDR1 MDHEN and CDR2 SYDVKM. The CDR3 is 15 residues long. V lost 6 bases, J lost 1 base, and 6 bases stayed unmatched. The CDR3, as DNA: TGTGCCAGCAGATTAACAGGGGGCTGGAACACTGAAGCTTTCTTT. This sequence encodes CASRLTGGWNTEAFF.

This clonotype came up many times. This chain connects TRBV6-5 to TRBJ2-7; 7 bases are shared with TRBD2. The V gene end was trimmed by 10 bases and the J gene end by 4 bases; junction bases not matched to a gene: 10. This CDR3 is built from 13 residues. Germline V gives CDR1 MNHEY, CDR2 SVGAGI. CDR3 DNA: TGTGCCACCGCTAGCGGAGAACTATACGAGCAGTACTTC. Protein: CATASGELYEQYF.

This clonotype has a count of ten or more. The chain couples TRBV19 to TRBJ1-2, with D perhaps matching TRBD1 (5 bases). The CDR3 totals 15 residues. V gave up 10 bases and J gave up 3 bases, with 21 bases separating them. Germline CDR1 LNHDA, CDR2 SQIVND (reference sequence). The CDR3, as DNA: TGTGCCACTCGAACGGGACCTGGCCCTTACTATGGCTACACCTTC. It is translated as CATRTGPGPYYGYTF.

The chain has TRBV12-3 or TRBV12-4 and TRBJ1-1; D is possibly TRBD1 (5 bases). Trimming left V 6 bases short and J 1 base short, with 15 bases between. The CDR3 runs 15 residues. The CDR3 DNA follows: TGTGCCAGCAGAATCTCAGGGAGCTCGAACACTGAAGCTTTCTTT. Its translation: CASRISGSSNTEAFF.

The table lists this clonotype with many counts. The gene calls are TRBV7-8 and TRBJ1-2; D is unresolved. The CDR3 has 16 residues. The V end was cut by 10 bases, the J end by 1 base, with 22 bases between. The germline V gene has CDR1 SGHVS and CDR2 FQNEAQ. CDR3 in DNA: TGTGCCACCTCCGGTCGGGTCCCGTTTGATAACTATGGCTACACCTTC. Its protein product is CATSGRVPFDNYGYTF.

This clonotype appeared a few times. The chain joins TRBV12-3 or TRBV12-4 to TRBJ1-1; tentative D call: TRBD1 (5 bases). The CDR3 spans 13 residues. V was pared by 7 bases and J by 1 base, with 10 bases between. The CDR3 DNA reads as TGTGCCAGCAACCCGACAGAGAACACTGAAGCTTTCTTT. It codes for CASNPTENTEAFF.

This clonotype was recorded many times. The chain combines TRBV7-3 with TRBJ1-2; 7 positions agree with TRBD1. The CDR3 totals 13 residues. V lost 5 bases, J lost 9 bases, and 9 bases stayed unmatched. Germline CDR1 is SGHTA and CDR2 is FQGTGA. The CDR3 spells CASSPGQAASYTF. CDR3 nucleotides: TGTGCCAGCAGCCCAGGACAGGCAGCCAGCTACACCTTC.

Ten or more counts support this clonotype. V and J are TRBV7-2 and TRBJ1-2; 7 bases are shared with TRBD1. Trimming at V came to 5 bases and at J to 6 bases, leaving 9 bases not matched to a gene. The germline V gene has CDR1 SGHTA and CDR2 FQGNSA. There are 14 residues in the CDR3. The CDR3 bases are TGTGCCAGCAGCATCTTGACAGGGATGGATGGCTACACCTTC. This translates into CASSILTGMDGYTF.

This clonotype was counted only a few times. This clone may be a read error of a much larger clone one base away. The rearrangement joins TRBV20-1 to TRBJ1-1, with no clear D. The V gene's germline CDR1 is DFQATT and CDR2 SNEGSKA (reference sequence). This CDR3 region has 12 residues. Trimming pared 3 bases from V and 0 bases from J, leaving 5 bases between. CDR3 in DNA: TGCAGTGCTAGGAGGATGAACACTGAAGCTTTCTTT. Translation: CSARRMNTEAFF.

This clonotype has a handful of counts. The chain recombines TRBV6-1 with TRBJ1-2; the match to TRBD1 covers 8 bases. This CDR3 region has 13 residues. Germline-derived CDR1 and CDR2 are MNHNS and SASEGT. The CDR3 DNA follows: TGTTCTACCGGGGCAGGGGGCTTCTATGGCTACACCTTC. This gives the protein CSTGAGGFYGYTF.

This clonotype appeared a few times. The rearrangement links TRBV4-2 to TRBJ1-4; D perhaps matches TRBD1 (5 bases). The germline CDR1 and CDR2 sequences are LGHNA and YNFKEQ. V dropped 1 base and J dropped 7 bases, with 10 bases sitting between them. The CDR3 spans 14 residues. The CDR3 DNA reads TGTGCCAGCAGCCAAGGACTAGGGGCTGAAAAACTGTTTTTT. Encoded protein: CASSQGLGAEKLFF.

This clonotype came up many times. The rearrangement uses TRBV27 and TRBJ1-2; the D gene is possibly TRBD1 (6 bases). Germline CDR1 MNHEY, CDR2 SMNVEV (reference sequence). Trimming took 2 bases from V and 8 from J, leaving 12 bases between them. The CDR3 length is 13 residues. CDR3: CASSLRGARGYTF. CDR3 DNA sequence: TGTGCCAGCAGTTTAAGGGGGGCGCGAGGCTACACCTTC.

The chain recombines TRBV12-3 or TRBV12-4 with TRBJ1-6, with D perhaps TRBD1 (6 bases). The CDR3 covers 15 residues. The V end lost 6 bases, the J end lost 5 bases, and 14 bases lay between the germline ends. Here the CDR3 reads CASSHTGTHNSPLHF. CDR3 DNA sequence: TGTGCCAGCAGCCACACCGGGACACATAATTCACCCCTCCACTTT.

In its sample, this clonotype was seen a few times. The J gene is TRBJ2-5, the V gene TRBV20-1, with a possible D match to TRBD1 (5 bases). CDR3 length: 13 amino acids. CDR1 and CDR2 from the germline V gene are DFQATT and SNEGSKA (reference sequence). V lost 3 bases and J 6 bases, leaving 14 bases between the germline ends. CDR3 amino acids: CSASVQGFKTQYF. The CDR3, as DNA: TGCAGTGCTAGTGTTCAGGGTTTTAAGACCCAGTACTTC.